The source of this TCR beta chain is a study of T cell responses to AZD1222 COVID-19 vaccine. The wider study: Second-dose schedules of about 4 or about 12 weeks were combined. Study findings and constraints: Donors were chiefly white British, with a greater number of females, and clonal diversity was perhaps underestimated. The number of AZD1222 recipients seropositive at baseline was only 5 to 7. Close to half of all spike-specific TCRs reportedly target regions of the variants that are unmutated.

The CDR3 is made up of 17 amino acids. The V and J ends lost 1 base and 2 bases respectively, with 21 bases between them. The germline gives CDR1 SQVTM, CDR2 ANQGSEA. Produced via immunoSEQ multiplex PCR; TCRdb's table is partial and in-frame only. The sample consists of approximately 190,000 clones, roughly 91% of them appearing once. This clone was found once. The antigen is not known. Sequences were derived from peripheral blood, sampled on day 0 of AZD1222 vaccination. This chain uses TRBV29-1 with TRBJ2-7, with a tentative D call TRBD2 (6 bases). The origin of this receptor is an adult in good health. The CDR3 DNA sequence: TGCAGCGTTGAAGGAGAGGCTAGCGTAAACCAACCCTACGAGCAGTACTTC. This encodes CSVEGEASVNQPYEQYF.